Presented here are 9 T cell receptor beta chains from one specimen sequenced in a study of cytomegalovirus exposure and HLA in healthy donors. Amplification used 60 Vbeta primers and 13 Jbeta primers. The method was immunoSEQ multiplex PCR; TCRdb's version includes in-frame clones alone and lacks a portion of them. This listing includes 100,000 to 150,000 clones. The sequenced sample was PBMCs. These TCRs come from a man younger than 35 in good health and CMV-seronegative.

CDR3: CASSYHRTSGGAKDTQYF. The CDR3 bases are TGTGCCAGCAGCTACCACCGGACTAGCGGGGGGGCAAAAGATACGCAGTATTTT. This chain joins TRBV5-6 and TRBJ2-3; 15 bases agree with TRBD2. Germline values: CDR1 SGHDT, CDR2 YYEEEE. The junction had 10 bases not matched to a gene; V was cut back by 3 bases and J by 5 bases. The CDR3 covers 18 residues.

This CDR3 is CASSEGETQYF. In DNA, the CDR3 is TGTGCCAGCAGCGAGGGAGAGACCCAGTACTTC. This chain joins TRBV6-5 and TRBJ2-5; D perhaps matches TRBD2 (5 bases). The V gene lost 6 bases and the J gene lost 4 bases, with 6 bases spanning the gap. This CDR3 has 11 amino acids. Per the germline V gene, CDR1 is MNHEY and CDR2 is SVGAGI.

The CDR3 region is CASSLAPETQYF. The CDR3 region has the DNA TGTGCCAGCAGCTTGGCCCCAGAGACCCAGTACTTC. The chain links TRBV7-2 to TRBJ2-5; unclear D gene. Germline V gene lookup returns CDR1 SGHTA and CDR2 FQGNSA. Deletions cut 3 bases from V and 4 bases from J, with 6 bases between. This CDR3 region has 12 residues.

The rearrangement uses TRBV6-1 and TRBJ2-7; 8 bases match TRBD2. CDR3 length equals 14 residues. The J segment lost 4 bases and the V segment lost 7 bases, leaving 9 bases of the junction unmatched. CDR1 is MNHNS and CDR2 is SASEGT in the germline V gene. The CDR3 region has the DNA TGTGCCAGCACCGCTGAGCGGGGGAGATACGAGCAGTACTTC. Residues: CASTAERGRYEQYF.

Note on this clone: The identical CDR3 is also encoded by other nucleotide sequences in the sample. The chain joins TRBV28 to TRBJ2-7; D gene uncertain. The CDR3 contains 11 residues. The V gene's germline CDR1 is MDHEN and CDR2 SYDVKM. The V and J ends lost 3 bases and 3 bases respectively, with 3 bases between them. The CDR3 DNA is TGTGCCAGCAGTTTCATCTACGAGCAGTACTTC. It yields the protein CASSFIYEQYF.

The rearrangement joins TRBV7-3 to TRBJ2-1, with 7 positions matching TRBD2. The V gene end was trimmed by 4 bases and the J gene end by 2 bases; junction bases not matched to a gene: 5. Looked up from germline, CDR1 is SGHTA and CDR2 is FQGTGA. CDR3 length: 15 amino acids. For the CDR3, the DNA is TGTGCCAGCAGCTCGGGAGGAGTCGCCTACAATGAGCAGTTCTTC. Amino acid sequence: CASSSGGVAYNEQFF.

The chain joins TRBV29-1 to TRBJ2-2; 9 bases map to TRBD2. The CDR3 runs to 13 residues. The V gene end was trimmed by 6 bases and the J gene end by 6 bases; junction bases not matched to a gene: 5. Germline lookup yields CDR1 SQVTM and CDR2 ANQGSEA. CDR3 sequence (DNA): TGCAGCGTGCAAGCGGGAGGATCCGGGGAGCTGTTTTTT. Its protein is CSVQAGGSGELFF.

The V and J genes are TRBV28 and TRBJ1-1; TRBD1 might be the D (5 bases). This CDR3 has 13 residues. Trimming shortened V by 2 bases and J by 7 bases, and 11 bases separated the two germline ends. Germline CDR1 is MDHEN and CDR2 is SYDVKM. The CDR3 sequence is CASSLPGIHEAFF. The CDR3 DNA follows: TGTGCCAGCAGTTTACCAGGGATCCATGAAGCTTTCTTT.

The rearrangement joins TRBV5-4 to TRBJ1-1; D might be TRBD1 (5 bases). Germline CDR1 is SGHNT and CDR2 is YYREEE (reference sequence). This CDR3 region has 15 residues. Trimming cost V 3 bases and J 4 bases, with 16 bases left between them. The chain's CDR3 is CASSSGGRSLTEAFF. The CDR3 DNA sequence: TGTGCCAGCAGCTCGGGGGGACGCTCCCTCACTGAAGCTTTCTTT.